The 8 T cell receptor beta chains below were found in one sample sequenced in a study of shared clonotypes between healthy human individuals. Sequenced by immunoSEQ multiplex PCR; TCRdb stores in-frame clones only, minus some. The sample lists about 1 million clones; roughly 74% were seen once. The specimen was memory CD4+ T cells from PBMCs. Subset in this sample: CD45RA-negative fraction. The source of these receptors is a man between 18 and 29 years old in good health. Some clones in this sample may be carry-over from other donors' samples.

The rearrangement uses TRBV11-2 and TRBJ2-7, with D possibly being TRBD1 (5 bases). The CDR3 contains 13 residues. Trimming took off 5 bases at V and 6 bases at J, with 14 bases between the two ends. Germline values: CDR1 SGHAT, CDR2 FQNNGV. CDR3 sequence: CASSQHGDSEQYF. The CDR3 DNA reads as TGTGCCAGCAGCCAACACGGCGACAGCGAGCAGTACTTC.

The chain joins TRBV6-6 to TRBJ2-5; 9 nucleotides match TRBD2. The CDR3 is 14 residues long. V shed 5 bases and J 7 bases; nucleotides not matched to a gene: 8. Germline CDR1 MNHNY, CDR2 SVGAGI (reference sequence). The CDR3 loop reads CASSRGRAEGTQYF. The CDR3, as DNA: TGTGCCAGCAGTCGCGGGAGGGCCGAGGGGACCCAGTACTTC.

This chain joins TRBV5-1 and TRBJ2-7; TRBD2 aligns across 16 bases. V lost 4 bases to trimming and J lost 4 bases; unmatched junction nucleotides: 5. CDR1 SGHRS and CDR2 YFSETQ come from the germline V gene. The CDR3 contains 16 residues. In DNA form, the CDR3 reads TGCGCCAGCAGCCCTGCGGGACTAGCGGGAGGGTACGAGCAGTACTTC. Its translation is CASSPAGLAGGYEQYF.

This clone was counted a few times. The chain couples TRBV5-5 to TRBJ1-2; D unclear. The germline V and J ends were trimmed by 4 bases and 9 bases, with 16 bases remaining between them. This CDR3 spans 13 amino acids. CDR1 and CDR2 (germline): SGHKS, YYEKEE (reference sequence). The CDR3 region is CASSTAGPESYTF. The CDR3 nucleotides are TGTGCCAGCAGCACAGCCGGGCCCGAAAGCTACACCTTC.

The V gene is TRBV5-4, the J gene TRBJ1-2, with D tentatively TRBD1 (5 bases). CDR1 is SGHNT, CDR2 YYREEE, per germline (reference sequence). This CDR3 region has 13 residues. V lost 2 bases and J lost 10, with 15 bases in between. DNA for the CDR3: TGTGCCAGCAGCTTACCGGGACGGACCAACTACACCTTC. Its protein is CASSLPGRTNYTF.

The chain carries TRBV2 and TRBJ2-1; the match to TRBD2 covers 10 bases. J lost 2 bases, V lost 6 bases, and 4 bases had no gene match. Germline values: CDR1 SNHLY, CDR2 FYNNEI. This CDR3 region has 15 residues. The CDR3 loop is CASRSTSGAYNEQFF. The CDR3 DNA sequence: TGTGCCAGCAGATCAACTAGCGGGGCCTACAATGAGCAGTTCTTC.

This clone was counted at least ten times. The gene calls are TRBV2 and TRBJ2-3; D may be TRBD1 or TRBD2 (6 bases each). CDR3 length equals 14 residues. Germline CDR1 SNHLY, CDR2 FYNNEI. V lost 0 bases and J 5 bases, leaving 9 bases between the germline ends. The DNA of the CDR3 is TGTGCCAGCAGTGAAGCTGGGGGGCGAGATACGCAGTATTTT. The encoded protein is CASSEAGGRDTQYF.

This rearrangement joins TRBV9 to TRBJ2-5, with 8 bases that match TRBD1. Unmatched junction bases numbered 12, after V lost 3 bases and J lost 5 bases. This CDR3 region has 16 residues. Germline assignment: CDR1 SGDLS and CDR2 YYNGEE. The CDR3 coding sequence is TGTGCCAGCAGCGCCCGACAGGGGCGAGGGGGTGAGACCCAGTACTTC. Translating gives CASSARQGRGGETQYF.